Listed here are 20 T cell receptor beta chains from one sample, sequenced in a study of blood T cell repertoires in COVID-19. Assay used: immunoSEQ multiplex PCR; TCRdb lists only in-frame clones, some missing. The sample lists roughly 120,000 clones, nearly 90% occurring once. The sequencing input was peripheral blood. The receptor set was obtained from an older woman with COVID-19, enrolled during active disease.

The V gene is TRBV7-2, the J gene TRBJ1-2; D unclear. CDR1 is SGHTA, CDR2 FQGNSA, per germline. The CDR3 runs to 14 residues. With 1 base removed from V and 5 bases from J, the gap between germline ends came to 11 bases. This CDR3 is CASSLGGGLYGYTF. The CDR3 bases are TGTGCCAGCAGCTTAGGCGGTGGCCTGTATGGCTACACCTTC.

V gene TRBV5-1 combines with J gene TRBJ2-7; D remains unclear. Trimming left V 0 bases short and J 0 bases short, with 7 bases between. CDR1 is SGHRS, CDR2 YFSETQ, per germline. CDR3 length equals 14 residues. CDR3 DNA: TGCGCCAGCAGCTTGGGGCAGCGCTCCTACGAGCAGTACTTC. It codes for CASSLGQRSYEQYF.

The rearrangement uses TRBV3-1 (or the pseudogene TRBV3-2) and TRBJ1-6, with D maybe TRBD1 (5 bases). The ends were cut back, 4 bases at V and 8 bases at J, with 15 bases in the middle. The CDR3 has 15 amino acids. Germline values: CDR1 LGHDT, CDR2 YNNKEL (reference sequence). The CDR3 region is CASSRPGLVDSPLHF. In DNA form, the CDR3 reads TGTGCCAGCAGCCGCCCAGGGCTTGTTGATTCACCCCTCCACTTT.

The chain recombines TRBV29-1 with TRBJ2-3, with 9 nucleotides matching TRBD2. V shed 3 bases, J shed 4 bases, and the junction held 5 bases outside the gene matches. The CDR3 is 14 amino acids. Germline V gene data show CDR1 as SQVTM and CDR2 as ANQGSEA. CDR3 loop: CSVETSGKPDTQYF. The DNA for the CDR3 is TGCAGCGTTGAGACTAGCGGAAAGCCAGATACGCAGTATTTT.

The chain has TRBV6-5 and TRBJ1-1; TRBD1 agrees at 8 bases. The CDR3 consists of 14 residues. Germline V lookup: CDR1 MNHEY, CDR2 SVGAGI. V was pared by 8 bases and J by 10 bases, with 15 bases of the junction left unmatched. CDR3 residues: CASGMYGQGGRAFF. CDR3 DNA: TGTGCCAGCGGGATGTACGGACAGGGAGGTAGAGCTTTCTTT.

The chain has TRBV7-6 and TRBJ2-5, with 11 positions matching TRBD1. The length of the CDR3 is 17 residues. Per the germline V gene, CDR1 is SGHVS and CDR2 is FNYEAQ. J gave up 3 bases and V 2 bases, and 8 bases lay outside the gene matches. The CDR3 sequence is CASSLLPGQGVEETQYF. CDR3 sequence (DNA): TGTGCCAGCAGCTTACTGCCGGGACAGGGGGTGGAAGAGACCCAGTACTTC. Complete variable domain (other parts from reference TRBV7-6 and TRBJ2-5): GAGVSQSPRYKVTKRGQDVALRCDPISGHVSLYWYRQALGQGPEFLTYFNYEAQQDKSGLPNDRFSAERPEGSISTLTIQRTEQRDSAMYRCASSLLPGQGVEETQYFGPGTRLLVL.

The chain has TRBV5-1 and TRBJ1-5, with 11 bases aligning to TRBD1. CDR3 length equals 14 residues. The junction had 5 bases not matched to a gene; V was cut back by 4 bases and J by 8 bases. Germline assignment: CDR1 SGHRS and CDR2 YFSETQ. The CDR3 spells CASSRTGGVEPQHF. CDR3 bases: TGCGCCAGCAGCCGGACAGGGGGCGTAGAGCCCCAGCATTTT.

The gene calls are TRBV6-5 and TRBJ1-5; no reliable D call. Germline CDR1 MNHEY, CDR2 SVGAGI. The CDR3 contains 14 residues. The germline V and J ends were trimmed by 6 bases and 5 bases, with 14 bases remaining between them. In DNA, the CDR3 is TGTGCCAGCAGCGGGATAGGGAACCATCAGCCCCAGCATTTT. This translates into CASSGIGNHQPQHF.

The J gene is TRBJ1-1, the V gene TRBV18, with 12 positions matching TRBD1. The trim removed 6 bases at V and 4 bases at J, leaving 9 bases unmatched. The germline V gene has CDR1 KGHSH and CDR2 LQKENI. The CDR3 consists of 16 residues. In DNA, the CDR3 is TGTGCCAGCTCTTTGGGACAGGGGGCTAGGGGCACTGAAGCTTTCTTT. Its translation: CASSLGQGARGTEAFF. The full variable domain, completed using reference TRBV18 and TRBJ1-1, is NAGVMQNPRHLVRRRGQEARLRCSPMKGHSHVYWYRQLPEEGLKFMVYLQKENIIDESGMPKERFSAEFPKEGPSILRIQQVVRGDSAAYFCASSLGQGARGTEAFFGQGTRLTVV.

The rearrangement joins TRBV24-1 to TRBJ2-1, with 7 bases fitting TRBD2. Looked up from germline, CDR1 is KGHDR and CDR2 is SFDVKD. The CDR3 loop spans 16 amino acids. The V and J ends lost 3 bases and 9 bases, in that order; junction bases with no gene match: 13. The CDR3 DNA reads as TGTGCCACCAGTGATGGTCTAGCGGAGTCGAAGGGTGAGCAGTTCTTC. Translating it yields CATSDGLAESKGEQFF.

The chain is built from TRBV19 and TRBJ2-7; TRBD2 aligns across 7 bases. CDR3 length: 15 amino acids. Germline-derived CDR1 and CDR2 are LNHDA and SQIVND (reference sequence). V shed 4 bases and J 0 bases; nucleotides not matched to a gene: 6. The CDR3 sequence: CASSNQGGSSYEQYF. In DNA form, the CDR3 reads TGTGCCAGTAGTAACCAGGGCGGGAGCTCCTACGAGCAGTACTTC.

The chain has TRBV19 and TRBJ2-1; D not certain. The V end was cut by 2 bases, the J end by 1 base, with 18 bases between. Germline loops: CDR1 LNHDA, CDR2 SQIVND (reference sequence). This CDR3 is built from 18 residues. DNA of the CDR3: TGTGCCAGTAGTATAAAGCCCTGGGCAGCTATATCCTACAATGAGCAGTTCTTC. This codes for CASSIKPWAAISYNEQFF.

The V and J genes are TRBV7-9 and TRBJ1-2; the D gene is possibly TRBD1 (5 bases). Looked up from germline, CDR1 is SEHNR and CDR2 is FQNEAQ (reference sequence). V lost 1 base and J 8 bases, leaving 8 bases between the germline ends. The CDR3 contains 12 residues. The CDR3 protein is CASSLEQGGYTF. The CDR3 DNA sequence: TGTGCCAGCAGCTTAGAGCAGGGAGGCTACACCTTC. The complete variable domain, with remaining parts taken from reference TRBV7-9 and TRBJ1-2, reads DTGVSQNPRHKITKRGQNVTFRCDPISEHNRLYWYRQTLGQGPEFLTYFQNEAQLEKSRLLSDRFSAERPKGSFSTLEIQRTEQGDSAMYLCASSLEQGGYTFGSGTRLTVV.

CDR3 loop: CASSPLGSGRGAEAFF. The CDR3 DNA follows: TGTGCCAGCAGTCCCCTCGGGTCGGGCAGGGGTGCTGAAGCTTTCTTT. The rearrangement uses TRBV28 and TRBJ1-1, with TRBD1 as a possible D gene (6 bases). CDR1 MDHEN and CDR2 SYDVKM come from the germline V gene. The length of the CDR3 is 16 residues. Trimming took 5 bases from V and 6 from J, leaving 22 bases between them.

The chain employs TRBV12-3 or TRBV12-4 and TRBJ1-1; possibly TRBD1 for D (5 bases). The CDR3 is 13 residues long. The V and J ends lost 4 bases and 4 bases respectively, with 10 bases between them. CDR3 nucleotide sequence: TGTGCCAGCAGTTGGGAGGGGACCACTGAAGCTTTCTTT. Protein product: CASSWEGTTEAFF.

This clone was picked up one time. The V gene is TRBV4-3, the J gene TRBJ1-1; D is possibly TRBD1 (5 bases). CDR1 LGHNA and CDR2 YSLEER come from the germline V gene. Trimming took 4 bases from V and 4 from J, leaving 16 bases between them. The CDR3 contains 15 residues. This CDR3 reads CASSRGGGRGTEAFF. The CDR3 DNA sequence: TGCGCCAGCAGCCGGGGGGGTGGTAGAGGCACTGAAGCTTTCTTT.

The chain has TRBV18 and TRBJ1-2, with 8 positions matching TRBD1. The V gene's germline CDR1 is KGHSH and CDR2 LQKENI. The CDR3 runs to 15 residues. The trim removed 1 base at V and 8 bases at J, leaving 9 bases unmatched. The CDR3, as DNA: TGTGCCAGCTCACCACGAAAACAGGGGGAGCTAGGCTACACCTTC. It translates to CASSPRKQGELGYTF.

This clone was observed a handful of times. V gene TRBV20-1 combines with J gene TRBJ1-2; weak D call: TRBD1 (5 bases). V was shortened by 3 bases and J by 5 bases, with 19 bases between the two germline ends. The germline V gene encodes CDR1 DFQATT and CDR2 SNEGSKA (reference sequence). The CDR3 sequence is 15 residues long. CDR3 coding DNA: TGCAGTGCTAGTGAGACGGCCAGGGTTTCATATGGCTACACCTTC. Its protein is CSASETARVSYGYTF.

This clone has a single count. The CDR3 spells CASSLGTSGGQETQYF. Written as DNA, the CDR3 is TGTGCCAGCAGCCTTGGGACTAGCGGGGGGCAAGAGACCCAGTACTTC. V usage is TRBV3-1 (or the pseudogene TRBV3-2) and J usage is TRBJ2-5; 15 nucleotides align to TRBD2. Germline V lookup: CDR1 LGHDT, CDR2 YNNKEL (reference sequence). With 4 bases clipped from V and 2 bases from J, the junction kept 2 bases outside the gene matches. The length of the CDR3 is 16 residues.

The CDR3 sequence: CASSVVGGGTQYF. The DNA of the CDR3 is TGTGCCAGCAGCGTAGTGGGTGGAGGTACGCAGTATTTT. V is TRBV9 and J is TRBJ2-3, with D perhaps matching TRBD2 (5 bases). Germline lookup yields CDR1 SGDLS and CDR2 YYNGEE. The CDR3 is 13 residues long. The V gene lost 0 bases and the J gene lost 8 bases, with 10 bases spanning the gap.